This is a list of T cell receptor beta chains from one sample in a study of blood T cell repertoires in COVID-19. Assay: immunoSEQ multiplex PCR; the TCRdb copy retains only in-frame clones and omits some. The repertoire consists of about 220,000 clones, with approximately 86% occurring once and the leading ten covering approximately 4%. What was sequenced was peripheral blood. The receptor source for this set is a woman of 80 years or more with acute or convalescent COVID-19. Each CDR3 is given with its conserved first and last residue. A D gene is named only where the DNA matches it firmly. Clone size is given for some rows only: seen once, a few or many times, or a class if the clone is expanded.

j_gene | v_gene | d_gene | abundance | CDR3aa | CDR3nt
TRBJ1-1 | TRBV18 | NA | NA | CASSPAGGYTLNTEAFF | TGTGCCAGCTCACCCGCCGGAGGGTATACTCTGAACACTGAAGCTTTCTTT
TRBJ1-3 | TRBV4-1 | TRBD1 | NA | CASSLRTGRSGNTIYF | TGCGCCAGCAGCCTTCGGACAGGCCGCTCTGGAAACACCATATATTTT
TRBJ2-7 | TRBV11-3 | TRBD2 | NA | CASSWFGGASGLEQYF | TGTGCCAGCAGCTGGTTTGGTGGAGCTAGCGGGCTCGAGCAGTACTTC
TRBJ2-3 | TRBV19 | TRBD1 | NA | CASSIGQGASTDTQYF | TGTGCCAGTAGTATAGGGCAGGGGGCGAGCACAGATACGCAGTATTTT
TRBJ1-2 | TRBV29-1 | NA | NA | CSVSAYGTTGSYGYTF | TGCAGCGTTTCCGCCTACGGGACAACCGGTAGCTATGGCTACACCTTC
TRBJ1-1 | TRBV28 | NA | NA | CASRSMPPRGTEAFF | TGTGCCAGCAGGTCCATGCCCCCAAGGGGAACTGAAGCTTTCTTT
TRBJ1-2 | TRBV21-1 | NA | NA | CASSMSRVGVNYGYTF | TGTGCCAGCAGCATGTCTAGGGTAGGGGTTAACTATGGCTACACCTTC
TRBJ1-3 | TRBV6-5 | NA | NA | CASRSDSSGNTIYF | TGTGCCAGCAGGTCCGACAGCTCTGGAAACACCATATATTTT
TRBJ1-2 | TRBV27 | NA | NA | CASSLFGNYGYTF | TGTGCCAGCAGTTTATTCGGGAACTATGGCTACACCTTC
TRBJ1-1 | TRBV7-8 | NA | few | CASSPQGFSREAFF | TGTGCCAGCAGCCCCCAGGGTTTCTCTCGGGAAGCTTTCTTT
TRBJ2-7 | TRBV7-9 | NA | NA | CASSRPPEAYEQYF | TGTGCCAGCAGCCGCCCTCCGGAGGCCTACGAGCAGTACTTC
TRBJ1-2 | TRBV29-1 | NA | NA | CSVLVMGNYGYTF | TGCAGCGTTCTTGTCATGGGCAACTATGGCTACACCTTC
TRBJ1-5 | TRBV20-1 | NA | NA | CSAKYGGPQHF | TGCAGTGCCAAATACGGGGGACCCCAGCATTTT
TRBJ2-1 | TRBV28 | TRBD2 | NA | CASRLAGGDEQFF | TGTGCCAGCAGACTAGCGGGGGGGGATGAGCAGTTCTTC
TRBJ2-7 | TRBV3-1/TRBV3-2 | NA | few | CASSSTGGPKYEQYF | TGTGCCAGCAGCTCTACCGGGGGACCGAAATACGAGCAGTACTTC
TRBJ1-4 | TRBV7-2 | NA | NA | CASSYRTEGFNEKLFF | TGTGCCAGCAGCTATCGAACGGAGGGTTTTAATGAAAAACTGTTTTTT
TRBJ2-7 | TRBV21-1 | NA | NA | CASSKVDSDFDGDWYEQYF | TGTGCCAGCAGCAAAGTGGACAGCGACTTCGATGGTGACTGGTACGAGCAGTACTTC
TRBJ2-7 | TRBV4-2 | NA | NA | CASSQETGGGAIHYEQYF | TGTGCCAGCAGCCAAGAGACTGGAGGGGGGGCTATCCATTACGAGCAGTACTTC
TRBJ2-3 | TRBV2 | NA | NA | CASRQGTETDTQYF | TGTGCCAGCAGGCAGGGGACGGAGACAGATACGCAGTATTTT
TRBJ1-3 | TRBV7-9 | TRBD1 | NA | CASSLAGLTGPGNTIYF | TGTGCCAGCAGCTTAGCGGGTCTGACAGGGCCTGGAAACACCATATATTTT
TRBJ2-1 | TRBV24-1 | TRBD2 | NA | CATSDALAGGRNEQFF | TGTGCCACCAGTGATGCCCTAGCGGGGGGGCGAAATGAGCAGTTCTTC